Below are 30 T cell receptor beta chains sequenced from a single sample in a study of T cells in Graves' hyperthyroidism and ophthalmopathy. Amplified TCR beta CDR3 regions derived from RNA transcripts. An initial round of RT-PCR targeting the TCR CDR3 relied on the HTBI primer set. TCRdb recomputed calls from the multiplex PCR reads with MiXCR, one row per CDR3 protein. The table has about 270,000 distinct CDR3 sequences, roughly 15% seen once; the top ten hold 30%. The specimen sequenced was blood. These receptors all come from a woman aged 50 to 60 with Graves' hyperthyroidism that later progressed to Graves' ophthalmopathy.

In this sample, this clonotype turned up many times. This chain's CDR3 is CASSRDRYSNQPQHF. DNA of the CDR3: TGCGCCAGCAGTAGGGACAGATATAGCAATCAGCCCCAGCATTTT. V and J are TRBV10-2 and TRBJ1-5; the match to TRBD1 covers 7 bases. Trimming took 5 bases from V and 0 from J; bases not matched to a gene: 4. The CDR3 covers 15 residues. CDR1 WSHSY and CDR2 SAAADI come from the germline V gene.

This clonotype came up many times. The chain is built from TRBV6-1 and TRBJ1-5, with D uncertain. The CDR3 length is 16 residues. Trimming cost V 2 bases and J 11 bases, with 22 bases left between them. CDR1 and CDR2 from the germline V gene are MNHNS and SASEGT. The CDR3 loop reads CASSESIGRVQLAQHF. The CDR3 DNA sequence: TGTGCCAGCAGTGAAAGTATCGGACGGGTCCAGTTGGCCCAGCATTTT.

This clonotype was detected ten times or more. The rearrangement uses TRBV28 and TRBJ2-3; no definite D call. CDR3 size: 11 residues. V lost 2 bases to trimming and J lost 11 bases, with 8 bases between them. The germline gives CDR1 MDHEN, CDR2 SYDVKM. CDR3 coding DNA: TGTGCCAGCAGTTTAATCCAGGAGCAGTATTTT. As protein: CASSLIQEQYF.

This clonotype has only a few counts. The chain has TRBV6-5 and TRBJ1-1; D gene ambiguous. The CDR3 has 15 residues. Trimming removed 0 bases at V and 4 bases at J, with 12 bases between. Germline V gives CDR1 MNHEY, CDR2 SVGAGI. The CDR3 nucleotides are TGTGCCAGCAGTTACTCTGGCAGCCTCATCACTGAAGCTTTCTTT. It codes for CASSYSGSLITEAFF.

Ten or more counts support this clonotype. This chain connects TRBV14 to TRBJ2-1; D possibly corresponds to TRBD2 (6 bases). The CDR3 length is 15 residues. With 6 bases removed from V and 8 bases from J, the gap between germline ends came to 20 bases. CDR1 is SGHDN, CDR2 FVKESK, per germline. Here the CDR3 reads CASRPIPGVGDEQFF. The CDR3 nucleotides are TGTGCCAGCAGACCGATCCCGGGAGTTGGAGATGAGCAGTTCTTC. Filled out from reference TRBV14 and TRBJ2-1, the complete variable domain reads EAGVTQFPSHSVIEKGQTVTLRCDPISGHDNLYWYRRVMGKEIKFLLHFVKESKQDESGMPNNRFLAERTGGTYSTLKVQPAELEDSGVYFCASRPIPGVGDEQFFGPGTRLTVL.

This clonotype was found many times. The genes are TRBV20-1 and TRBJ2-1; D is perhaps TRBD2 (5 bases). The germline gives CDR1 DFQATT, CDR2 SNEGSKA (reference sequence). The V gene lost 1 base and the J gene lost 0 bases, with 16 bases spanning the gap. The CDR3 has 17 amino acids. CDR3 amino acids: CSARAGWGTSSYNEQFF. The CDR3 region has the DNA TGCAGTGCTAGAGCGGGATGGGGAACGAGCTCCTACAATGAGCAGTTCTTC.

This clonotype was counted ten times or more. V is TRBV20-1 and J is TRBJ1-1, with no clear D. This CDR3 contains 15 residues. Germline V gives CDR1 DFQATT, CDR2 SNEGSKA (reference sequence). V was cut by 3 bases and J by 2 bases, with 16 bases left in between. CDR3 region: CSASVAVSGNTEAFF. CDR3 nucleotide sequence: TGCAGTGCTAGTGTAGCGGTGAGTGGAAACACTGAAGCTTTCTTT.

This clonotype came up many times. CDR3 amino acids: CASSKSGTVNTEAFF. The CDR3 region has the DNA TGTGCCAGTAGTAAATCCGGGACAGTGAACACTGAAGCTTTCTTT. The chain joins TRBV19 to TRBJ1-1, with 7 bases that match TRBD1. The V gene's germline CDR1 is LNHDA and CDR2 SQIVND (reference sequence). Trimming removed 4 bases from V and 0 bases from J; junction bases left unmatched: 5. The CDR3 runs 15 residues.

This clonotype was observed at least ten times. The rearrangement links TRBV20-1 to TRBJ2-3; unclear D gene. Per the germline V gene, CDR1 is DFQATT and CDR2 is SNEGSKA (reference sequence). V was pared by 4 bases and J by 6 bases, with 14 bases between. The CDR3 is 13 amino acids. The CDR3 region has the DNA TGCAGTGCTACAGAACAGTTAGGGGATACGCAGTATTTT. The encoded protein is CSATEQLGDTQYF.

This clonotype was seen only a few times. The chain recombines TRBV6-1 with TRBJ1-1; D gene uncertain. Germline CDR1 reads MNHNS; CDR2 reads SASEGT. V was trimmed by 9 bases and J by 1 base, leaving 12 bases between them. CDR3 length equals 13 residues. The chain's CDR3 is CASKVHGNTEAFF. CDR3 coding DNA: TGTGCCAGTAAGGTCCACGGGAACACTGAAGCTTTCTTT.

At least ten counts were recorded for this clonotype. This chain joins TRBV29-1 and TRBJ1-5; D remains unclear. From germline, CDR1 is SQVTM and CDR2 ANQGSEA. The V and J ends lost 5 bases and 0 bases respectively, with 8 bases between them. The CDR3 covers 13 residues. The CDR3 region is CSVPGPSNQPQHF. The CDR3 nucleotides read TGCAGCGTTCCGGGTCCTAGCAATCAGCCCCAGCATTTT.

This clonotype was counted at least ten times. This chain connects TRBV2 to TRBJ2-1, with D unclear. V shed 0 bases and J shed 8 bases, with 11 bases lying between them. The CDR3 consists of 14 residues. Germline CDR1 and CDR2: SNHLY and FYNNEI. The CDR3 region is CASSEAGRRHEQFF. CDR3 sequence (DNA): TGTGCCAGCAGTGAAGCGGGCCGGCGGCATGAGCAGTTCTTC.

V gene TRBV14 combines with J gene TRBJ1-5; weak D call: TRBD1 (5 bases). Trimming took 0 bases from V and 0 from J, leaving 12 bases between them. Germline V gene lookup returns CDR1 SGHDN and CDR2 FVKESK. The CDR3 runs 17 residues. The CDR3 region has the DNA TGTGCCAGCAGCCAAGAATGGGACCGATATAGCAATCAGCCCCAGCATTTT. It specifies CASSQEWDRYSNQPQHF.

At least ten counts were recorded for this clonotype. V gene TRBV9 combines with J gene TRBJ1-1, with D perhaps matching TRBD1 (6 bases). Trimming took 4 bases from V and 4 from J, leaving 14 bases between them. Looked up from germline, CDR1 is SGDLS and CDR2 is YYNGEE. The CDR3 consists of 14 residues. The chain's CDR3 is CASSPHRAGTEAFF. The DNA of the CDR3 is TGTGCCAGCAGCCCACACAGGGCGGGCACTGAAGCTTTCTTT.

Many counts were recorded for this clonotype. The chain joins TRBV30 to TRBJ2-7; TRBD2 aligns across 9 bases. The germline gives CDR1 GTSNPN, CDR2 SVGIG (reference sequence). After removal of 3 bases from V and 7 bases from J, the junction contained 13 bases not matched to a gene. The CDR3 spans 15 residues. The CDR3 loop reads CAWRDFSGRTKEQYF. In nucleotides, the CDR3 is TGTGCCTGGAGGGATTTTAGCGGGAGAACGAAGGAGCAGTACTTC.

This clonotype has only a few counts. The rearrangement joins TRBV20-1 to TRBJ1-5, with D possibly matching TRBD1 (6 bases). V was shortened by 4 bases and J by 3 bases, with 7 bases between the two germline ends. The CDR3 totals 12 residues. Germline CDR1 reads DFQATT; CDR2 reads SNEGSKA (reference sequence). CDR3 nucleotides: TGCAGTGCTAACAGGGTCAATCAGCCCCAGCATTTT. As protein: CSANRVNQPQHF.

This clonotype was seen a few times. This chain joins TRBV5-4 and TRBJ1-4; D may be TRBD1 (6 bases). The CDR3 consists of 15 residues. Deletions cut 4 bases from V and 8 bases from J, with 18 bases between. Germline loops: CDR1 SGHNT, CDR2 YYREEE (reference sequence). The CDR3 nucleotides read TGTGCCAGCAGCGAAACCGCGACAGGAGGGGAAAAACTGTTTTTT. This encodes CASSETATGGEKLFF.

The CDR3 DNA reads TGTGCCAGCAGCTCCCTTAGATTTAACTATGGCTACACCTTC. Its translation is CASSSLRFNYGYTF. V and J are TRBV13 and TRBJ1-2; D remains unclear. Trimming took 4 bases from V and 1 from J, leaving 10 bases between them. The CDR3 runs 14 residues. The V gene's germline CDR1 is PRHDT and CDR2 FYEKMQ (reference sequence).

This clonotype was seen at least ten times. The V and J genes are TRBV28 and TRBJ1-2, with 7 bases aligning to TRBD1. The J segment lost 1 base and the V segment lost 5 bases, leaving 13 bases of the junction unmatched. The germline CDR1 and CDR2 sequences are MDHEN and SYDVKM. CDR3 length equals 17 residues. The CDR3 reads CASSEPPPTGFNYGYTF. The CDR3 DNA sequence: TGTGCCAGCAGTGAGCCTCCTCCGACAGGGTTTAACTATGGCTACACCTTC.

This clonotype was observed at least ten times. This chain connects TRBV15 to TRBJ2-7, with 7 nucleotides matching TRBD1. The germline CDR1 and CDR2 sequences are LNHNV and YYDKDF (reference sequence). CDR3 size: 15 residues. V lost 6 bases and J lost 4; bases outside the gene matches: 12. The CDR3 DNA sequence: TGTGCCACCAGGGCCGAGGTCGGGACAGCGTACGAGCAGTACTTC. Amino acids: CATRAEVGTAYEQYF.

The CDR3 nucleotides are TGTGCCAGCAGCCTCGGGTCCGGGGGGAGTATTACAGATACGCAGTATTTT. This translates into CASSLGSGGSITDTQYF. The chain is built from TRBV28 and TRBJ2-3, with 7 bases fitting TRBD2. The CDR3 is 17 residues long. The junction had 15 bases not matched to a gene; V was cut back by 6 bases and J by 3 bases. Germline lookup yields CDR1 MDHEN and CDR2 SYDVKM.

This rearrangement joins TRBV20-1 to TRBJ2-7; a weak D match, TRBD2 (6 bases). Per germline, CDR1 DFQATT and CDR2 SNEGSKA (reference sequence). Trimming shortened V by 3 bases and J by 2 bases, and 17 bases separated the two germline ends. CDR3 length: 15 amino acids. The CDR3: CSASNSRDSPYEQYF. CDR3 DNA sequence: TGCAGTGCTAGTAACAGCCGGGACTCCCCCTACGAGCAGTACTTC.

The rearrangement links TRBV12-3 or TRBV12-4 to TRBJ2-3; no definite D call. Trimming cost V 6 bases and J 2 bases, with 9 bases left between them. The CDR3 runs 13 residues. CDR3 bases: TGTGCCAGCAGCCATGGACCCACAGATACGCAGTATTTT. Translation: CASSHGPTDTQYF.

This clonotype appeared a few times. The rearrangement uses TRBV19 and TRBJ2-2, with 7 bases identical to TRBD1. V gave up 10 bases and J gave up 4 bases; unmatched junction bases: 12. This CDR3 contains 15 residues. Per the germline V gene, CDR1 is LNHDA and CDR2 is SQIVND (reference sequence). The CDR3 is CATQGRTGGTGELFF. CDR3 coding DNA: TGTGCCACACAGGGGCGAACTGGGGGCACCGGGGAGCTGTTTTTT.

In its sample, this clonotype was seen many times. This chain uses TRBV18 with TRBJ1-1; 9 bases map to TRBD1. V shed 3 bases and J 10 bases; nucleotides not matched to a gene: 9. From germline, CDR1 is KGHSH and CDR2 LQKENI. The CDR3 covers 14 residues. CDR3 protein: CASSPWTGEFLAFF. CDR3 bases: TGTGCCAGCTCACCCTGGACAGGGGAGTTCTTAGCTTTCTTT.

This clonotype was found many times. The gene calls are TRBV27 and TRBJ2-3; D not certain. The germline CDR1 and CDR2 sequences are MNHEY and SMNVEV (reference sequence). The V end lost 1 base, the J end lost 1 base, and 3 bases lay between the germline ends. The CDR3 loop spans 13 amino acids. The DNA for the CDR3 is TGTGCCAGCAGTTTATTGCGCACAGATACGCAGTATTTT. It translates to CASSLLRTDTQYF.

This clonotype was detected many times. The rearrangement uses TRBV11-3 and TRBJ2-1, with 9 bases fitting TRBD1. V shed 7 bases and J 0 bases; nucleotides not matched to a gene: 10. Germline-derived CDR1 and CDR2 are SGHNT and YENEEA. The CDR3 is 17 residues long. DNA for the CDR3: TGTGCCAGCACCCGGACAGGGGTTAGCCACTCCTACAATGAGCAGTTCTTC. Translated, it gives CASTRTGVSHSYNEQFF.

The chain couples TRBV5-1 to TRBJ1-1, with D possibly matching TRBD1 (6 bases). This CDR3 comprises 14 residues. The germline gives CDR1 SGHRS, CDR2 YFSETQ. V shed 0 bases and J shed 4 bases, with 10 bases lying between them. For the CDR3, the DNA is TGCGCCAGCAGCTTGGGTGGGGGGCTCACTGAAGCTTTCTTT. Protein sequence: CASSLGGGLTEAFF.

The table lists this clonotype with many counts. The V and J genes are TRBV7-8 and TRBJ2-7, with D tentatively TRBD1 (5 bases). Germline CDR1 is SGHVS and CDR2 is FQNEAQ. V was shortened by 1 base and J by 3 bases, with 13 bases between the two germline ends. The CDR3 loop spans 15 amino acids. The CDR3 reads CASSLGTQGFYEQYF. The CDR3 nucleotides read TGTGCCAGCAGCTTAGGTACCCAGGGCTTCTACGAGCAGTACTTC.

This clonotype was seen at least ten times. The CDR3: CSANRRTGGAYTEAFF. Here the CDR3 DNA reads TGCAGTGCCAACCGTCGGACAGGGGGCGCGTATACTGAAGCTTTCTTT. This chain joins TRBV20-1 and TRBJ1-1; the match to TRBD1 covers 11 bases. This CDR3 has 16 residues. The V segment lost 6 bases and the J segment 5 bases; nucleotides outside the gene matches: 14. CDR1 is DFQATT and CDR2 is SNEGSKA in the germline V gene (reference sequence).